A selection of T cell receptor beta chains follows, all from one sample in a study of CD8+CD57+ T cells in acquired aplastic anemia. Each CDR3 protein is one row after TCRdb ran MiXCR on the reads. The sample records approximately 180,000 distinct CDR3 sequences, less than 65% being singletons. Sequencing was done on a sample of sorted CD4+, CD8+, or CD8+CD57+ T cells (not recorded which) from PBMCs. The source of these receptors is a human donor with aplastic anemia. CDR3s include the opening cysteine and the closing phenylalanine or tryptophan.

V,CDR3
TRBV11-2,CASSLLSPPSGQSGYTF
TRBV19,CASRASGRTGDTQYF
TRBV9,CASSRSGGDQEAQYF
TRBV5-1,CASSFGGEAFF
TRBV19,CASSRTGRGYNEQFF
TRBV15,CATSRDGDRSYNEQFF
TRBV2,CASRGLSQETQYF
TRBV15,CATSRDRDYEQYF
TRBV7-9,CASSPTRTGGNYGYTF
TRBV7-2,CASSAGLAGGLSSYNEQFF
TRBV19,CASSDGRGRDLTDTQYF
TRBV19,CASSHDGYTGELFF
TRBV27,CASSFTGYGTGELFF
TRBV7-8,CASSSSGGDRSYEQYF
TRBV5-1,CASSFFSEQETQYF
TRBV2,CASSEASGELLF
TRBV20-1,CSASQGGNTEAFF
TRBV11-2,CASTSDPDYSGTTIYF
TRBV7-4,CASSEQGGEGETQYF
TRBV7-4,CASSGSTGGPTDTQYF
TRBV20-1,CSARDGQRSGMEQYF
TRBV9,CASSGGGGADQPQHF
TRBV11-3,CASSLVAQRDTQYF
TRBV7-2,CASSFSVYEQYF
TRBV7-9,CASSLSGSYNEQFF
TRBV29-1,CSVLHGTSYGYTF
TRBV20-1,CSATQLAYEQYF
TRBV7-2,CASSYVDEQSF
TRBV5-8,CASSFRGSNQPQHF
TRBV10-3,CAISEGIGRNPYEQYF
TRBV25-1,CASSERGLSTDTQYF
TRBV3-1,CASSQDRDRFVSPLHF
TRBV19,CASSMALAGRGNEQFF
TRBV12-3/TRBV12-4,CASSFPTMNTEAFF
TRBV2,CASRNDRAGGKLFF
TRBV7-9,CASSLILGNEQFF
TRBV10-1,CASSEFGDTEAFF
TRBV7-3,CASSLLDRPMDEQYF
TRBV2,CASSEGVGNQPQHF
TRBV15,CATSRGEGTDTQYF
TRBV29-1,CSVATSLETQYF
TRBV5-1,CASSPTPTGPLNTEAFF
TRBV20-1,CSALTGGHQPQHF
TRBV7-9,CASSLARNTGELFF
TRBV7-6,CASSLAVDYGYTF
TRBV2,CASTLPSGANVLTF
TRBV11-3,CASSLSSVPYEQYF
TRBV7-3,CASSLNNGRETGELFF
TRBV5-1,CASRPLAGADTQYF
TRBV2,CASQMTARGNSPLHF
TRBV4-1,CASSLTGTGANEKLFF
TRBV10-3,CAIKAGTRGEVPEAFF
TRBV19,CASSIQGDGVGLYEQYF
TRBV2,CASRGTSQETQYF
TRBV9,CASSWAGHPYEQYF
TRBV5-1,CASSYLDGNTGELFF
TRBV7-3,CASSLMRDDTGELFF
TRBV7-9,CASSSGEGGERFF
TRBV2,CASYVLRGLNMNTEAFF
TRBV7-8,CASSLRTSGYEQYF